This T cell receptor (beta chain) was recorded in a study of cytomegalovirus exposure and HLA in healthy donors. Study observations and caveats: The classifier reportedly diagnosed cytomegalovirus status with high sensitivity and specificity. Investigators reported 164 TCR beta chains as tied to cytomegalovirus. The TCR clusters that emerged in the first cohort tended, a later analysis found, to co-occur in the roughly 110 validation repertoires.

Per germline, CDR1 LNHNV and CDR2 YYDKDF (reference sequence). The V and J ends lost 2 bases and 7 bases respectively, with 17 bases between them. The length of the CDR3 is 15 residues. This clone was seen once. Its antigen remains unknown. TCRdb's copy holds only in-frame clones and misses some; the assay was immunoSEQ multiplex PCR. The table records roughly 180,000 clones, 86% of them present only once. The validation cohort, a group of 90 to 150 subjects, included the donors and was separate from the roughly 720-subject first cohort. The sequenced sample was PBMCs. The chain is built from TRBV15 and TRBJ1-1; the D is unclear. This clonotype originated in a man aged 25-45 years in good health and CMV-seropositive. In DNA, the CDR3 is TGTGCCACCAGCAGACTCGAGGGATTCGCCCGTGAAGCTTTCTTT. This gives the protein CATSRLEGFAREAFF.